These 24 T cell receptor beta chains came from one sample sequenced in a study of OX40 agonist ivuxolimab in advanced cancers. Method: immunoSEQ multiplex PCR; TCRdb's copy keeps in-frame clones and lacks some. Altogether under 15,000 clones are present, approximately 80% being singletons, with the ten largest covering over 35%. The specimen comprised CD4+ or CD8+ T cells sorted from blood, sampled in a trial of the OX40 agonist ivuxolimab. These receptors all stem from an adult with an advanced solid tumor such as melanoma, head and neck, liver or kidney cancer.

The chain carries TRBV6-1 and TRBJ2-7; D possibly corresponds to TRBD1 (5 bases). This CDR3 contains 13 residues. Trimming took off 7 bases at V and 0 bases at J, with 10 bases between the two ends. CDR1 MNHNS and CDR2 SASEGT come from the germline V gene. As DNA, the CDR3 is TGTGCCAGCATCAGGGCTAACTCCTACGAGCAGTACTTC. It encodes CASIRANSYEQYF.

This chain connects TRBV19 to TRBJ2-2; TRBD1 agrees at 9 bases. With V trimmed by 3 bases and J by 1 base, 15 bases remained unmatched. Germline lookup yields CDR1 LNHDA and CDR2 SQIVND (reference sequence). The CDR3 has 20 residues. The CDR3 DNA follows: TGTGCCAGTAGTATGGAAACCTCCCAACCGGGACAGGGGAACACCGGGGAGCTGTTTTTT. It specifies CASSMETSQPGQGNTGELFF.

The chain is built from TRBV19 and TRBJ2-7; TRBD1 matches at 8 bases. The CDR3 consists of 15 residues. The V and J ends lost 4 bases and 4 bases, in that order; junction bases with no gene match: 9. Germline V gene data show CDR1 as LNHDA and CDR2 as SQIVND (reference sequence). As DNA, the CDR3 is TGTGCCAGTAGTAACGGGGGACAGGAGGCATACGAGCAGTACTTC. Its translation is CASSNGGQEAYEQYF.

The CDR3 sequence is CASSPTQGRGQYF. CDR3 coding DNA: TGTGCCAGCAGCCCCACCCAGGGGCGCGGGCAGTACTTC. The rearrangement links TRBV11-2 to TRBJ2-7; D may be TRBD1 (6 bases). The V and J ends lost 5 bases and 9 bases respectively, with 17 bases between them. The CDR3 has 13 residues. Germline CDR1 is SGHAT and CDR2 is FQNNGV.

CDR3 DNA: TGTGCCAGCAGTTCGGACAGGGCCCATGAGCAGTTCTTC. Translated, it gives CASSSDRAHEQFF. The chain is built from TRBV6-6 and TRBJ2-1; 8 nucleotides match TRBD1. The length of the CDR3 is 13 residues. The germline CDR1 and CDR2 sequences are MNHNY and SVGAGI (reference sequence). J gave up 8 bases and V 4 bases, and 4 bases lay outside the gene matches.

The genes are TRBV30 and TRBJ2-7; D is possibly TRBD2 (6 bases). CDR1 and CDR2 (germline): GTSNPN, SVGIG (reference sequence). Trimming shortened V by 0 bases and J by 6 bases, and 9 bases separated the two germline ends. The length of the CDR3 is 12 residues. The CDR3 DNA sequence: TGTGCCTGGAGTGTGGGGCGGGGCGAGCAGTACTTC. Protein product: CAWSVGRGEQYF.

This clone was counted once. The chain combines TRBV11-3 with TRBJ2-3, with TRBD2 matching over 10 bases. CDR1 is SGHNT and CDR2 is YENEEA in the germline V gene. The J segment lost 1 base and the V segment lost 0 bases, leaving 10 bases of the junction unmatched. CDR3 size: 19 residues. CDR3 amino acids: CASSLDSLAGAGGTDTQYF. The CDR3 DNA sequence: TGTGCCAGCAGCTTAGATTCGCTAGCGGGAGCCGGTGGCACAGATACGCAGTATTTT.

This clone was detected only once. The CDR3 DNA follows: TGTGCCAGCAGCCAGGAGGTCACGGCCCCCTACGAGCAGTACTTC. It is translated as CASSQEVTAPYEQYF. The chain uses TRBV7-9 and TRBJ2-7; maybe TRBD2 (5 bases). Deletions cut 5 bases from V and 2 bases from J, with 16 bases between. The germline V gene has CDR1 SEHNR and CDR2 FQNEAQ (reference sequence). The CDR3 has 15 amino acids.

This chain connects TRBV5-6 to TRBJ2-1; TRBD1 or TRBD2 may be the D gene (5 bases each). Deletions cut 0 bases from V and 0 bases from J, with 7 bases between. This CDR3 spans 15 amino acids. Per germline, CDR1 SGHDT and CDR2 YYEEEE. CDR3: CASSLGGSSYNEQFF. The DNA of the CDR3 is TGTGCCAGCAGCTTGGGGGGGAGCTCCTACAATGAGCAGTTCTTC.

V gene TRBV5-6 combines with J gene TRBJ2-7; TRBD2 matches 7 bases. CDR1 and CDR2 from the germline V gene are SGHDT and YYEEEE. With 0 bases clipped from V and 4 bases from J, the junction kept 7 bases outside the gene matches. The CDR3 is 15 amino acids. The CDR3 DNA sequence: TGTGCCAGCAGCTTGGGAACGGTCGGGGGGTACGAGCAGTACTTC. This codes for CASSLGTVGGYEQYF. Together with reference TRBV5-6 and TRBJ2-7, the CDR3 gives the full variable domain: DAGVTQSPTHLIKTRGQQVTLRCSPKSGHDTVSWYQQALGQGPQFIFQYYEEEERQRGNFPDRFSGHQFPNYSSELNVNALLLGDSALYLCASSLGTVGGYEQYFGPGTRLTVT.

This clone was detected only once. This chain links TRBV5-1 with TRBJ2-7; D remains unclear. The CDR3 spans 13 residues. Germline CDR1 is SGHRS and CDR2 is YFSETQ. V was cut by 0 bases and J by 3 bases, with 7 bases left in between. In DNA form, the CDR3 reads TGCGCCAGCAGCTTGGGGGCCGGCTACGAGCAGTACTTC. As protein: CASSLGAGYEQYF.

The rearrangement uses TRBV28 and TRBJ2-5; 9 bases line up with TRBD1. The CDR3 runs to 15 residues. V gave up 4 bases and J gave up 5 bases; unmatched junction bases: 8. The germline V gene has CDR1 MDHEN and CDR2 SYDVKM. The CDR3 nucleotides are TGTGCCAGCAGTTCAAACAGGGGGCCGGGGGAGACCCAGTACTTC. Translation gives CASSSNRGPGETQYF.

This clone qualifies as medium-sized (0.01 to 0.1%). V gene TRBV18 combines with J gene TRBJ1-2; tentative D call: TRBD1 (6 bases). With 0 bases removed from V and 8 bases from J, the gap between germline ends came to 16 bases. The CDR3 is 15 amino acids. Germline CDR1 KGHSH, CDR2 LQKENI. The CDR3, as DNA: TGTGCCAGCTCACCACCGGAGGGGGGGCTGGACGGCTACACCTTC. Protein: CASSPPEGGLDGYTF.

V and J are TRBV27 and TRBJ2-5, with a possible D match to TRBD2 (6 bases). Germline values: CDR1 MNHEY, CDR2 SMNVEV (reference sequence). This CDR3 is 13 amino acids long. V was cut by 5 bases and J by 3 bases, with 10 bases left in between. In DNA, the CDR3 is TGTGCCAGCAGTCCTCCGGGAGAAGAGACCCAGTACTTC. Its translation is CASSPPGEETQYF.

This chain connects TRBV19 to TRBJ2-1; D not resolved. The CDR3 has 13 amino acids. Germline V lookup: CDR1 LNHDA, CDR2 SQIVND (reference sequence). The germline V and J ends were trimmed by 7 bases and 10 bases, with 17 bases remaining between them. DNA of the CDR3: TGTGCCAGTACCACTGGAGAGCGTAGGGAGCAGTTCTTC. This encodes CASTTGERREQFF.

The V call is TRBV19, the J call TRBJ1-1; D is uncertain. The CDR3 is made up of 14 amino acids. Germline V lookup: CDR1 LNHDA, CDR2 SQIVND (reference sequence). The ends were cut back, 2 bases at V and 5 bases at J, with 12 bases in the middle. The CDR3 loop is CASSIIDANTEAFF. The CDR3, as DNA: TGTGCCAGTAGTATAATTGATGCAAATACTGAAGCTTTCTTT.

The sample holds a few counts of this clone. This chain uses TRBV2 with TRBJ1-5; 8 nucleotides align to TRBD1. CDR1 and CDR2 from the germline V gene are SNHLY and FYNNEI. This CDR3 has 16 amino acids. The V and J ends lost 5 bases and 6 bases, in that order; junction bases with no gene match: 12. CDR3 loop: CASSRVVTGVGQPQHF. CDR3 nucleotides: TGTGCCAGCAGTAGAGTGGTGACAGGGGTCGGTCAGCCCCAGCATTTT. The entire variable domain, with the rest obtained from reference TRBV2 and TRBJ1-5, is as follows: EPEVTQTPSHQVTQMGQEVILRCVPISNHLYFYWYRQILGQKVEFLVSFYNNEISEKSEIFDDQFSVERPDGSNFTLKIRSTKLEDSAMYFCASSRVVTGVGQPQHFGDGTRLSIL.

This clone was detected only a few times. CDR3 sequence (DNA): TGTGCCAGCAGCGAACAGGGGAATGAGCAGTTCTTC. Encoded protein: CASSEQGNEQFF. The genes are TRBV7-9 and TRBJ2-1, with TRBD1 matching over 7 bases. V dropped 5 bases and J dropped 7; count of bases not matched to a gene: 2. This CDR3 contains 12 residues. Germline V CDR1 and CDR2: SEHNR, FQNEAQ (reference sequence).

V and J are TRBV28 and TRBJ1-5; no clear D. The CDR3 loop spans 15 amino acids. Germline V gives CDR1 MDHEN, CDR2 SYDVKM. The V end was cut by 1 base, the J end by 2 bases, with 9 bases between. The CDR3 DNA reads TGTGCCAGCAGTTTATTGGCAGCTCGCAATCAGCCCCAGCATTTT. Translated: CASSLLAARNQPQHF.

V usage is TRBV11-3 and J usage is TRBJ2-5; 7 bases map to TRBD1. CDR3 size: 17 residues. The J segment lost 2 bases and the V segment lost 5 bases, leaving 14 bases of the junction unmatched. Germline V gene data show CDR1 as SGHNT and CDR2 as YENEEA. The CDR3: CASSPRDSMRLQETQYF. The CDR3 region has the DNA TGTGCCAGCAGCCCCCGGGACAGCATGAGATTACAAGAGACCCAGTACTTC.

This sequence joins TRBV10-2 and TRBJ2-7; D is possibly TRBD2 (6 bases). The CDR3 runs to 13 residues. V lost 1 base and J lost 5, with 9 bases in between. Germline lookup yields CDR1 WSHSY and CDR2 SAAADI. CDR3 protein: CASSEYGGDEQYF. The CDR3 DNA follows: TGCGCCAGCAGTGAGTACGGGGGAGACGAGCAGTACTTC.

This clone qualifies as medium-sized. The rearrangement links TRBV14 to TRBJ1-1, with D unresolved. CDR1 is SGHDN, CDR2 FVKESK, per germline. V was cut by 0 bases and J by 2 bases, with 10 bases left in between. The CDR3 runs 15 residues. CDR3 in DNA: TGTGCCAGCAGCCAAGATTACAATTTTAACACTGAAGCTTTCTTT. Residues: CASSQDYNFNTEAFF.

V is TRBV18 and J is TRBJ1-2; D not resolved. V gave up 3 bases and J gave up 6 bases, with 14 bases separating them. Germline V gene lookup returns CDR1 KGHSH and CDR2 LQKENI. This CDR3 region has 14 residues. The CDR3 nucleotides are TGTGCCAGCTCACCGGGAGGCCAGGCAAATGGCTACACCTTC. The encoded protein is CASSPGGQANGYTF. Full variable domain (outside the CDR3, taken from reference TRBV18 and TRBJ1-2): NAGVMQNPRHLVRRRGQEARLRCSPMKGHSHVYWYRQLPEEGLKFMVYLQKENIIDESGMPKERFSAEFPKEGPSILRIQQVVRGDSAAYFCASSPGGQANGYTFGSGTRLTVV.

The chain joins TRBV9 to TRBJ2-7; 7 nucleotides match TRBD1. Trimming at V came to 0 bases and at J to 6 bases, leaving 6 bases not matched to a gene. Germline loops: CDR1 SGDLS, CDR2 YYNGEE. The CDR3 is 14 amino acids. The CDR3 region is CASSVDDRVGEQYF. The CDR3 DNA reads as TGTGCCAGCAGCGTAGATGACAGGGTTGGCGAGCAGTACTTC.